Listed here is a single T cell receptor (beta chain). Its antigen is as yet unknown. Germline CDR1 MNHNS, CDR2 SASEGT. V gave up 2 bases and J gave up 0 bases, with 11 bases separating them. The CDR3 runs 16 residues. Both 60 Vbeta primers and 13 Jbeta primers went into the PCR. The assay was immunoSEQ multiplex PCR, and TCRdb's table has in-frame clones only and misses some. The table lists roughly 170,000 clones, approximately 80% of them singletons. The data were obtained in a study of cytomegalovirus exposure and HLA in healthy donors. On the study more broadly: There were some 400 genotyped donors. Of these, 81% fell in the genetic ancestry cluster associated with self-reported Caucasian donors.

While unrecorded immune exposures were likely, the donors were nominally healthy when sampled. Study-wide points: By a later analysis, the bulk of CMV-associated TCR beta chains appeared HLA-restricted.

Input material: PBMCs. The chain links TRBV6-1 to TRBJ1-5; no definite D call. The sequence was collected from a girl between 2 and 10 years old in good health and CMV-seropositive. The CDR3 region is CASSEQAHGSNQPQHF. The CDR3 nucleotides read TGTGCCAGCAGTGAACAGGCCCATGGTAGCAATCAGCCCCAGCATTTT.